This T cell receptor (beta chain) emerged from a study of T cell responses to AZD1222 COVID-19 vaccine. Produced via immunoSEQ multiplex PCR; TCRdb's table is partial and in-frame only. This table has about 200,000 clones, approximately 93% appearing once. CDR3 size: 12 residues. Germline V gives CDR1 MDHEN, CDR2 SYDVKM. V shed 5 bases and J shed 7 bases, with 9 bases lying between them. Remarks on this clone: This CDR3 is also generated by other DNA sequences in the sample.

The sequence derives from an adult who received the AZD1222 COVID-19 vaccine. The chain recombines TRBV28 with TRBJ1-5; D is unclear. This specimen consisted of peripheral blood, obtained 28 days after the second AZD1222 dose. This chain's CDR3 is CASSAGSQPQHF. CDR3 sequence (DNA): TGTGCCAGCAGTGCAGGAAGCCAGCCCCAGCATTTT.